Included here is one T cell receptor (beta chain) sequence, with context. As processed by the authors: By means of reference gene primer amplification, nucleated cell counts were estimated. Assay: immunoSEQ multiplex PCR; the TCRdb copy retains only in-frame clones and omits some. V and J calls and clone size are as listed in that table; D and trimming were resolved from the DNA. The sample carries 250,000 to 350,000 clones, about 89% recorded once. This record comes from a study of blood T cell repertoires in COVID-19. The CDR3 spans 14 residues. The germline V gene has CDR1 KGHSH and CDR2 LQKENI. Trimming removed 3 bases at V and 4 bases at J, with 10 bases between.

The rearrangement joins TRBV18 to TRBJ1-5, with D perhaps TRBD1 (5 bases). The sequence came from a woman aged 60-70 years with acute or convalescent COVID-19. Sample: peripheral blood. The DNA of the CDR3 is TGTGCCAGCTCACCGACGGGGGGGAATCAGCCCCAGCATTTT. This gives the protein CASSPTGGNQPQHF.